A selection of T cell receptor beta chains follows, all from one sample in a study of cytomegalovirus exposure and HLA in healthy donors. The table came from immunoSEQ multiplex PCR; TCRdb's copy has only in-frame clones and leaves some out. The sample table sets out 100,000 to 150,000 clones. The sample comprised PBMCs. The receptors come from a young man in good health and CMV-seronegative. Both conserved end residues are part of each CDR3. The D gene is left open where the match is weak.

D gene	J gene	V gene	CDR3 protein	CDR3 DNA
TRBD2	TRBJ2-1	TRBV7-2	CASSLGASGTNSYNEQFF	TGTGCCAGCAGCTTAGGGGCTAGCGGGACGAACTCCTACAATGAGCAGTTCTTC
.	TRBJ1-6	TRBV19	CASSIGTGSGSPLHF	TGTGCCAGTAGTATAGGGACTGGAAGCGGTTCACCCCTCCACTTT
.	TRBJ2-7	TRBV2	CASSEYVATPSYEQYF	TGTGCCAGCAGTGAATATGTAGCTACCCCCTCCTACGAGCAGTACTTC
TRBD2	TRBJ2-5	TRBV15	CATSRGTLAGVETQYF	TGTGCCACCAGCAGAGGGACCCTAGCGGGAGTAGAGACCCAGTACTTC
TRBD1	TRBJ1-2	TRBV28	CASSSSGTGVNYGYTF	TGTGCCAGCAGTTCCTCCGGGACAGGGGTTAACTATGGCTACACCTTC
TRBD2	TRBJ2-3	TRBV4-1	CASSQLAGVGDTQYF	TGCGCCAGCAGCCAACTAGCGGGAGTAGGAGATACGCAGTATTTT
TRBD2	TRBJ2-3	TRBV7-3	CASSPGGVGTDTQYF	TGTGCCAGCAGCCCGGGGGGAGTAGGGACAGATACGCAGTATTTT
TRBD2	TRBJ2-5	TRBV7-9	CASSLGSGGETQYF	TGTGCCAGCAGCCTTGGGTCCGGGGGGGAGACCCAGTACTTC
TRBD1	TRBJ1-3	TRBV30	CAASGTGAGNTIYF	TGTGCCGCCTCCGGGACAGGGGCTGGAAACACCATATATTTT
TRBD1	TRBJ1-5	TRBV7-2	CASSRTGGNQPQHF	TGTGCCAGCAGCCGGACAGGGGGTAATCAGCCCCAGCATTTT
.	TRBJ2-3	TRBV29-1	CSAGAPSTDTQYF	TGCAGCGCAGGGGCACCTAGCACAGATACGCAGTATTTT
TRBD1	TRBJ2-6	TRBV5-6	CASSSDRFTFSGANVLTF	TGTGCCAGCAGCTCGGACAGGTTCACCTTCTCTGGGGCCAACGTCCTGACTTTC
.	TRBJ2-7	TRBV28	CASSLTVSYEQYF	TGTGCCAGCAGCTTGACAGTCTCCTACGAGCAGTACTTC
.	TRBJ2-7	TRBV10-3	CAISELSYEQYF	TGTGCCATCAGTGAGTTATCCTACGAGCAGTACTTC
TRBD2	TRBJ2-7	TRBV7-2	CASSNSGRSYEQYF	TGTGCCAGCAGCAATAGCGGGAGGTCCTACGAGCAGTACTTC
TRBD1	TRBJ2-5	TRBV7-8	CASSEWDRQETQYF	TGTGCCAGCAGCGAGTGGGACAGGCAAGAGACCCAGTACTTC
.	TRBJ1-1	TRBV19	CASSINALTEAFF	TGTGCCAGTAGTATCAACGCGCTCACTGAAGCTTTCTTT
.	TRBJ2-3	TRBV9	CASSVPGGGGTQYF	TGTGCCAGCAGCGTACCGGGAGGAGGGGGTACGCAGTATTTT
.	TRBJ1-2	TRBV10-2	CASSESAETYGYTF	TGCGCCAGCAGTGAGTCGGCTGAGACTTATGGCTACACCTTC
.	TRBJ1-2	TRBV7-2	CASSFGSGGGYTF	TGTGCCAGCAGCTTCGGGAGTGGAGGTGGCTACACCTTC
TRBD1	TRBJ2-2	TRBV4-2	CASSQVTGDTGELFF	TGTGCCAGCAGCCAGGTGACAGGGGACACCGGGGAGCTGTTTTTT
TRBD2	TRBJ2-5	TRBV5-1	CASSVGTNVAGETQYF	TGCGCCAGCAGCGTCGGGACTAACGTGGCTGGGGAGACCCAGTACTTC
.	TRBJ2-1	TRBV7-9	CASRQAVSSYNEQFF	TGTGCCAGCAGACAAGCGGTAAGCTCCTACAATGAGCAGTTCTTC
.	TRBJ1-2	TRBV10-1	CASSIIKRDYGYTF	TGCGCCAGCAGTATAATCAAGCGGGACTATGGCTACACCTTC
.	TRBJ2-5	TRBV5-1	CASSLGAQETQYF	TGCGCCAGCAGCTTGGGGGCTCAAGAGACCCAGTACTTC
.	TRBJ2-1	TRBV4-1	CASSQEEREQYEQFF	TGCGCCAGCAGCCAAGAAGAAAGGGAGCAATATGAGCAGTTCTTC
TRBD2	TRBJ2-7	TRBV18	CASSPYSGSYEQYF	TGTGCCAGCTCACCATATAGCGGGAGCTACGAGCAGTACTTC
.	TRBJ2-2	TRBV5-1	CASSLVTGTGELFF	TGCGCCAGCAGCTTGGTTACAGGGACCGGGGAGCTGTTTTTT
TRBD1	TRBJ1-1	TRBV25-1	CASSDTQGADTEAFF	TGTGCCAGCAGTGACACACAGGGGGCAGACACTGAAGCTTTCTTT
TRBD1	TRBJ1-3	TRBV9	CASSVGDSSGNTIYF	TGTGCCAGCAGCGTAGGGGACAGCTCTGGAAACACCATATATTTT
TRBD1	TRBJ2-7	TRBV29-1	CSVASLRGQRSYEQYF	TGCAGCGTTGCCTCCCTTAGGGGACAGCGGTCCTACGAGCAGTACTTC
.	TRBJ1-5	TRBV7-8	CASSLVDDQPQHF	TGTGCCAGCAGCTTAGTAGATGATCAGCCCCAGCATTTT
TRBD1	TRBJ1-1	TRBV30	CAWSFPDRGNTEAFF	TGTGCCTGGAGTTTCCCCGACAGGGGGAACACTGAAGCTTTCTTT
TRBD1	TRBJ2-1	TRBV18	CASSAGTGTGAYNEQFF	TGTGCCAGCTCGGCGGGTACCGGGACAGGGGCCTACAATGAGCAGTTCTTC
TRBD2	TRBJ2-7	TRBV7-9	CASSFTGGPSGEQYF	TGTGCCAGCAGCTTTACGGGAGGGCCCTCGGGAGAGCAGTACTTC
.	TRBJ2-1	TRBV4-2	CASSQDLSSLTTYNEQFF	TGTGCCAGCAGCCAAGATCTTAGCTCCCTCACAACCTACAATGAGCAGTTCTTC
.	TRBJ2-7	TRBV4-1	CASSQDQGSSYEQYF	TGCGCCAGCAGCCAAGATCAGGGGAGCTCCTACGAGCAGTACTTC
.	TRBJ2-3	TRBV19	CASSPTVSSTDTQYF	TGTGCCAGTAGTCCGACAGTTTCGAGCACAGATACGCAGTATTTT
TRBD1	TRBJ2-7	TRBV5-1	CASSPLDRDSEQYF	TGCGCCAGCAGCCCGCTAGACAGGGATTCCGAGCAGTACTTC
TRBD1	TRBJ2-1	TRBV7-9	CASSPEGAGPYNEQFF	TGTGCCAGCAGCCCCGAGGGGGCAGGGCCGTACAATGAGCAGTTCTTC
.	TRBJ2-5	TRBV29-1	CSVEEEETQYF	TGCAGCGTGGAGGAGGAAGAGACCCAGTACTTC